The 21 T cell receptor beta chains in this list originate from one sample, sequenced in a study of cytomegalovirus exposure and HLA in healthy donors. PCR amplification relied on 60 Vbeta primers (plus 13 Jbeta primers). Assay used: immunoSEQ multiplex PCR; TCRdb lists only in-frame clones, some missing. The sample has roughly 80,000 clones, roughly 64% seen once. Specimen: PBMCs. These receptors came from a man aged 25 to 45 in good health and CMV-seropositive.

This chain connects TRBV2 to TRBJ1-1; D unresolved. CDR1 and CDR2 from the germline V gene are SNHLY and FYNNEI. The CDR3 is 12 residues long. V was cut by 6 bases and J by 5 bases, with 10 bases left in between. CDR3 amino acids: CASSEERTEAFF. CDR3 DNA sequence: TGTGCCAGCAGCGAGGAGAGGACTGAAGCTTTCTTT.

The chain recombines TRBV7-3 with TRBJ2-7, with a weak D call TRBD1 (6 bases). Germline V gene lookup returns CDR1 SGHTA and CDR2 FQGTGA. V shed 6 bases and J shed 4 bases, with 19 bases lying between them. The CDR3 contains 15 residues. The CDR3, as DNA: TGTGCCAGCAGTCCCTTCGGTGACAGGTATTACGAGCAGTACTTC. Protein: CASSPFGDRYYEQYF.

This sequence joins TRBV19 and TRBJ1-2, with 8 bases lining up with TRBD1. V shed 7 bases and J 2 bases; nucleotides not matched to a gene: 9. This CDR3 has 15 residues. CDR1 is LNHDA, CDR2 SQIVND, per germline (reference sequence). In nucleotides, the CDR3 is TGTGCCAGTACGCACGACAGGGGAAGGAACTATGGCTACACCTTC. Amino acids: CASTHDRGRNYGYTF.

This clone was observed a single time. V usage is TRBV7-6 and J usage is TRBJ2-5; 13 bases map to TRBD2. V was clipped by 5 bases and J by 4 bases; unmatched bases: 4. Germline V gene sequence: CDR1 SGHVS, CDR2 FNYEAQ. This CDR3 contains 15 residues. The CDR3 reads CASSAGLAGVETQYF. CDR3 coding DNA: TGTGCCAGCAGCGCCGGACTAGCGGGAGTAGAGACCCAGTACTTC.

The chain links TRBV19 to TRBJ1-5; D remains unclear. This CDR3 contains 16 residues. CDR1 is LNHDA and CDR2 is SQIVND in the germline V gene (reference sequence). With 1 base removed from V and 0 bases from J, the gap between germline ends came to 10 bases. In DNA form, the CDR3 reads TGTGCCAGTAGTATAGGCAACTACAATAGCAATCAGCCCCAGCATTTT. Its translation is CASSIGNYNSNQPQHF. Variable domain in full (rest from reference TRBV19 and TRBJ1-5): DGGITQSPKYLFRKEGQNVTLSCEQNLNHDAMYWYRQDPGQGLRLIYYSQIVNDFQKGDIAEGYSVSREKKESFPLTVTSAQKNPTAFYLCASSIGNYNSNQPQHFGDGTRLSIL.

The DNA of the CDR3 is TGTGCCACCAGCAGGCGGGATCTCGAGCAGTACTTC. Translating it yields CATSRRDLEQYF. The rearrangement joins TRBV15 to TRBJ2-7, with D tentatively TRBD2 (6 bases). CDR3 length: 12 amino acids. Trimming left V 3 bases short and J 6 bases short, with 9 bases between. Per germline, CDR1 LNHNV and CDR2 YYDKDF (reference sequence). Supplemented by reference TRBV15 and TRBJ2-7, the full variable domain reads DAMVIQNPRYQVTQFGKPVTLSCSQTLNHNVMYWYQQKSSQAPKLLFHYYDKDFNNEADTPDNFQSRRPNTSFCFLDIRSPGLGDTAMYLCATSRRDLEQYFGPGTRLTVT.

The chain recombines TRBV4-1 with TRBJ1-2; D unresolved. Germline V CDR1 and CDR2: MGHRA, YSYEKL. V was pared by 4 bases and J by 0 bases, with 24 bases between. This CDR3 is built from 19 residues. CDR3: CASSPRFSGGDLANYGYTF. DNA of the CDR3: TGCGCCAGCAGCCCCCGGTTTAGTGGCGGCGATCTAGCTAACTATGGCTACACCTTC.

The chain joins TRBV5-4 to TRBJ2-1, with 7 bases identical to TRBD2. The CDR3 loop spans 16 amino acids. Looked up from germline, CDR1 is SGHNT and CDR2 is YYREEE (reference sequence). Trimming took 4 bases from V and 4 from J; bases not matched to a gene: 11. CDR3 sequence reads: CASSPGGASGYNEQFF. Here the CDR3 DNA reads TGTGCCAGCAGCCCGGGTGGTGCTAGCGGTTACAATGAGCAGTTCTTC.

V and J are TRBV7-9 and TRBJ2-7; weak D call: TRBD2 (5 bases). Germline lookup yields CDR1 SEHNR and CDR2 FQNEAQ (reference sequence). The V gene lost 1 base and the J gene lost 10 bases, with 11 bases spanning the gap. The CDR3 extends over 12 amino acids. The CDR3 region is CASSLDSGFQYF. CDR3 DNA sequence: TGTGCCAGCAGCTTAGATTCGGGGTTTCAGTACTTC.

The chain uses TRBV29-1 and TRBJ2-7, with 7 nucleotides matching TRBD1. The V gene's germline CDR1 is SQVTM and CDR2 ANQGSEA. V lost 2 bases and J lost 4; bases outside the gene matches: 5. The length of the CDR3 is 13 residues. This CDR3 reads CSVEFGTEYEQYF. The CDR3 DNA follows: TGCAGCGTTGAATTCGGGACAGAATACGAGCAGTACTTC.

The V gene is TRBV11-1, the J gene TRBJ2-5; TRBD2 matches at 9 bases. There are 16 residues in the CDR3. CDR1 SGHAT and CDR2 FQDESV come from the germline V gene (reference sequence). The junction had 8 bases not matched to a gene; V was cut back by 2 bases and J by 4 bases. CDR3: CASSLSSSGVGETQYF. CDR3 in DNA: TGTGCCAGCAGCTTAAGCTCTAGCGGGGTGGGAGAGACCCAGTACTTC.

There are a few counts of this clone. The chain combines TRBV7-9 with TRBJ2-5; D remains ambiguous. The assigned J gene may be wrong: the sequence end matches TRBJ2-7 better. The CDR3 totals 11 residues. Germline-derived CDR1 and CDR2 are SEHNR and FQNEAQ (reference sequence). Here the CDR3 reads CASSRQYEQYF. The CDR3 DNA follows: TGTGCCAGCAGTCGCCAATACGAGCAGTACTTC.

This chain uses TRBV10-3 with TRBJ2-5; 10 bases match TRBD2. Losses at the gene ends were 8 bases for V and 11 bases for J; bases not matched to a gene: 11. The V gene's germline CDR1 is ENHRY and CDR2 SYGVKD. This CDR3 spans 13 amino acids. The CDR3 bases are TGTGCCATCCAGATAGCGGGGGGCCCCGCTCAGTACTTC. It yields the protein CAIQIAGGPAQYF.

The chain uses TRBV11-2 and TRBJ1-4, with TRBD1 identical over 7 bases. Looked up from germline, CDR1 is SGHAT and CDR2 is FQNNGV. The CDR3 has 15 residues. The V segment lost 5 bases and the J segment 7 bases; nucleotides outside the gene matches: 10. The CDR3 DNA reads as TGTGCCAGCAGCCGAATAGGGGGCGCGGGTGAAAAACTGTTTTTT. As protein: CASSRIGGAGEKLFF.

This clone has only a few counts. This chain links TRBV5-4 with TRBJ2-2, with 10 nucleotides matching TRBD2. CDR3 length equals 18 residues. J gave up 6 bases and V 1 base, and 12 bases lay outside the gene matches. CDR1 and CDR2 (germline): SGHNT, YYREEE (reference sequence). CDR3: CASSLTLRAGGPAGELFF. In DNA form, the CDR3 reads TGTGCCAGCAGCTTGACCTTAAGAGCGGGGGGGCCGGCCGGGGAGCTGTTTTTT. The full variable domain, with the rest looked up from reference TRBV5-4 and TRBJ2-2, is ETGVTQSPTHLIKTRGQQVTLRCSSQSGHNTVSWYQQALGQGPQFIFQYYREEENGRGNFPPRFSGLQFPNYSSELNVNALELDDSALYLCASSLTLRAGGPAGELFFGEGSRLTVL.

The rearrangement joins TRBV7-3 to TRBJ1-2, with 11 nucleotides matching TRBD1. CDR1 and CDR2 from the germline V gene are SGHTA and FQGTGA. The J segment lost 2 bases and the V segment lost 5 bases, leaving 4 bases of the junction unmatched. This CDR3 region has 15 residues. This CDR3 is CASSPGTGGNYGYTF. The CDR3 nucleotides are TGTGCCAGCAGCCCGGGGACAGGGGGGAACTATGGCTACACCTTC.

The chain is built from TRBV9 and TRBJ2-1; 9 bases map to TRBD2. V was clipped by 4 bases and J by 4 bases; unmatched bases: 12. The CDR3 runs to 17 residues. Germline CDR1 reads SGDLS; CDR2 reads YYNGEE. CDR3 sequence: CASSPKVREGYYNEQFF. DNA for the CDR3: TGTGCCAGCAGCCCTAAGGTGCGGGAGGGTTATTACAATGAGCAGTTCTTC.

In nucleotides, the CDR3 is TGTGCCAGCAGCTTGGTGGACAGGGGATTCGATTCACCCCTCCACTTT. Its protein product is CASSLVDRGFDSPLHF. The V gene is TRBV5-6, the J gene TRBJ1-6, with 9 bases lining up with TRBD1. The germline V gene encodes CDR1 SGHDT and CDR2 YYEEEE. J lost 8 bases, V lost 0 bases, and 6 bases had no gene match. This CDR3 spans 16 amino acids.

This clone was counted between two and nine times. The rearrangement uses TRBV5-1 and TRBJ2-3; no firm D call. Germline V lookup: CDR1 SGHRS, CDR2 YFSETQ. This CDR3 comprises 12 residues. V dropped 4 bases and J dropped 2 bases, with 5 bases sitting between them. The CDR3, as DNA: TGCGCCAGCAGCCAATCCACAGATACGCAGTATTTT. Translation: CASSQSTDTQYF.

The chain combines TRBV10-3 with TRBJ2-1, with TRBD2 identical over 10 bases. Germline values: CDR1 ENHRY, CDR2 SYGVKD. V dropped 5 bases and J dropped 6; count of bases not matched to a gene: 7. The CDR3 sequence is 15 residues long. The CDR3: CAISRTSGTSNEQFF. In nucleotides, the CDR3 is TGTGCCATCAGTAGAACTAGCGGGACATCCAATGAGCAGTTCTTC.

By share of the sample, this clone is medium-sized (0.01 to 0.1%). The rearrangement links TRBV19 to TRBJ1-5; D remains unclear. The CDR3 is 17 amino acids. Germline CDR1 is LNHDA and CDR2 is SQIVND (reference sequence). V was shortened by 3 bases and J by 0 bases, with 15 bases between the two germline ends. CDR3 sequence reads: CASSISPREYSNQPQHF. Here the CDR3 DNA reads TGTGCCAGTAGTATCTCGCCCCGGGAGTATAGCAATCAGCCCCAGCATTTT.